This T cell receptor (beta chain) was sequenced during a study of radiation and T cells in renal cell carcinoma. Generated by immunoSEQ multiplex PCR, the TCRdb table keeps only in-frame clones and is missing some. Here the sample spans around 94,000 clones, just under 85% being singletons. Germline CDR1 LNHDA, CDR2 SQIVND (reference sequence). This CDR3 region has 14 residues. The V segment lost 5 bases and the J segment 7 bases; nucleotides outside the gene matches: 3. Described time point: blood 4 weeks post-SBRT, at nephrectomy. The treatment was: 15 Gy SBRT to primary tumor, nephrectomy 4 weeks later. Nephrectomy followed 15 Gy stereotactic body radiation by 4 weeks.

This chain uses TRBV19 with TRBJ1-6; 9 nucleotides align to TRBD1. The sequence came from a man aged 50-60 years with renal cell carcinoma. Specimen: blood, collected from a patient whose treatment included radiotherapy and nephrectomy. The DNA of the CDR3 is TGTGCCAGTAGTGTGACAGGGGGGAATTCACCCCTCCACTTT. Residues: CASSVTGGNSPLHF.